Listed below are T cell receptor beta chains from one sample, sequenced in a study of T-cell memory formation after mild COVID-19. In TCRdb, the 5' RACE reads were re-called with MiXCR into one record per CDR3 protein. The table includes roughly 47,000 distinct CDR3 sequences, about 7.3% detected once. The material sequenced was PBMCs or a T cell subset sorted from them (not recorded which). The receptors here all came from a young man who had mild COVID-19 (a few samples of this study predate the infection). Cell type and time point are not known. CDR3s include the opening cysteine and the closing phenylalanine or tryptophan. A D gene is named only where the DNA matches it firmly. Rows give clone size only sometimes, using once, few, many, or a class for an expanded clone.

D,size,J,V,DNA,CDR3
NA,many,TRBJ2-2,TRBV4-3,TGCGCCAGCAGCCAAGAACTGCACACCGGGGAGCTGTTTTTT,CASSQELHTGELFF
NA,few,TRBJ2-2,TRBV28,TGTGCCAGCAGTTTAGGAGGGCTAGGCGGGGAGCTGTTTTTT,CASSLGGLGGELFF
NA,few,TRBJ2-2,TRBV4-2,TGTGCCAGCAGCCAAGAGACCGGTTGGAACACCGGGGAGCTGTTTTTT,CASSQETGWNTGELFF
TRBD1,few,TRBJ1-2,TRBV20-1,TGCAGTGCCACAACCGGGACAGGGGACATGCGTGGCTACACCTTC,CSATTGTGDMRGYTF
NA,few,TRBJ2-2,TRBV7-7,TGTGCCGCGGGGGCAGGGTATGCCACCGGGGAGCTGTTTTTT,CAAGAGYATGELFF
TRBD1,NA,TRBJ1-4,TRBV13,TGTGCCAGCAGCAAGACAGGGTTTGCTGAAAAACTGTTTTTT,CASSKTGFAEKLFF
NA,many,TRBJ2-7,TRBV18,TGTGCCAGCTCCCTACCACGAGGACGGAGCTCCTACGAGCAGTACTTC,CASSLPRGRSSYEQYF
NA,few,TRBJ1-1,TRBV7-9,TGTGCCAGCAGCTTAGGACAGCATGAAGCTTTCTTT,CASSLGQHEAFF
TRBD1,few,TRBJ2-1,TRBV5-1,TGCGCCAGCAGCACCGAAACAGGGGGAGGCAATGAGCAGTTCTTC,CASSTETGGGNEQFF
TRBD2,many,TRBJ2-2,TRBV10-3,TGTGCCATCAAGAGCCTAGCGGGGGGCCCAAACACCGGGGAGCTGTTTTTT,CAIKSLAGGPNTGELFF
TRBD2,few,TRBJ2-3,TRBV4-3,TGCGCCAGCAGCCAAGAGGAAGCGGGGGGTTTAGATACGCAGTATTTT,CASSQEEAGGLDTQYF
TRBD2,NA,TRBJ2-1,TRBV7-2,TGTGCCAGCAGCTTAATCGGGGGGAACTACAATGAGCAGTTCTTC,CASSLIGGNYNEQFF
TRBD2,many,TRBJ2-3,TRBV3-1,TGTGCCAGCAGCCACGCGCGGGGGGGCACAGATACGCAGTATTTT,CASSHARGGTDTQYF
TRBD2,many,TRBJ2-5,TRBV20-1,TGCAGTCCGCTACTGAGCGGGGCGGAGACCCAGTACTTC,CSPLLSGAETQYF
NA,NA,TRBJ1-5,TRBV4-3,TGCGCCAGCAGCCAAGATAGAGGGCCCCAGCATTTT,CASSQDRGPQHF
NA,few,TRBJ1-6,TRBV15,TGTGCCACCAGCAGACCACAGGGAACCTATAATTCACCCCTCCACTTT,CATSRPQGTYNSPLHF
TRBD1,NA,TRBJ2-7,TRBV7-8,TGTGCCAGCAGCTCCCAGGGGGCGGGGTCCGAGCAGTACTTC,CASSSQGAGSEQYF
NA,NA,TRBJ1-1,TRBV5-1,TGCGCCAGCAGCTTGGCCGTGGGGATGAACACTGAAGCTTTCTTT,CASSLAVGMNTEAFF
TRBD1,many,TRBJ2-7,TRBV7-9,TGTGCCAGCAGCCCACCGACAGGGTACGAGCAGTACTTC,CASSPPTGYEQYF
NA,few,TRBJ1-1,TRBV7-9,TGTGCCAGCAGCTTAGGGCAGGGCAATGAAGCTTTCTTT,CASSLGQGNEAFF
NA,NA,TRBJ1-6,TRBV15,TGTGCCACCAGCAGGGACAGTGATTCACCCCTCCACTTT,CATSRDSDSPLHF
NA,few,TRBJ2-3,TRBV6-5,TGTGCCAGCAGTTACTCGGGGAGCGGATCGGATACGCAGTATTTT,CASSYSGSGSDTQYF
TRBD1,NA,TRBJ1-2,TRBV20-1,TGCAGTGCTACTGACACAGGGGGTCATGGCTACACCTTC,CSATDTGGHGYTF
TRBD1,NA,TRBJ2-7,TRBV6-5,TGTGCCAGCAGTCGGGACAGGGGAGCCTACGAGCAGTACTTC,CASSRDRGAYEQYF
TRBD1,NA,TRBJ1-1,TRBV7-3,TGTGCCAGCAGCGTACAGGGGCGTGGCACTGAAGCTTTCTTT,CASSVQGRGTEAFF
NA,few,TRBJ2-7,TRBV7-2,TGTGCCAGCAGCTTAGCCCCCTACGAGCAGTACTTC,CASSLAPYEQYF
TRBD1,many,TRBJ2-3,TRBV7-2,TGTGCCAGCAGCCTCGGACAGGGCACAGATACGCAGTATTTT,CASSLGQGTDTQYF
TRBD2,NA,TRBJ2-2,TRBV20-1,TGCAGTGCTAGGACTAGCGGGGGGCTAACCGGGGAGCTGTTTTTT,CSARTSGGLTGELFF
NA,few,TRBJ1-1,TRBV27,TGTGCCAGCAGTAGGGGCGGGGGAAACACTGAAGCTTTCTTT,CASSRGGGNTEAFF
TRBD2,NA,TRBJ2-1,TRBV5-1,TGCGCCAGCAGCGGGACTAGCGGGGGTGTCTACAATGAGCAGTTCTTC,CASSGTSGGVYNEQFF
NA,NA,TRBJ2-5,TRBV29-1,TGCAGCGTTGCTCTAGGCTACAAAATGGGGCCAGAGACCCAGTACTTC,CSVALGYKMGPETQYF
NA,few,TRBJ1-2,TRBV2,TGTGCCAGCAGTGAACAGGGATCTAACTATGGCTACACCTTC,CASSEQGSNYGYTF
TRBD1,few,TRBJ1-6,TRBV20-1,TGCAGTGCCACCGGGGACAGGGAAAATTCACCCCTCCACTTT,CSATGDRENSPLHF
NA,few,TRBJ1-5,TRBV5-1,TGCGCCAGCAGCTTACAGCCAGATCAGCCCCAGCATTTT,CASSLQPDQPQHF
TRBD2,many,TRBJ2-2,TRBV7-9,TGTGCCAGCAGCTTCCGGACTAGCGGGGCCGGGGAGCTGTTTTTT,CASSFRTSGAGELFF
NA,many,TRBJ2-1,TRBV5-1,TGCGCCAGCAGGACAGCGGCGCGTTACAATGAGCAGTTCTTC,CASRTAARYNEQFF
NA,many,TRBJ1-2,TRBV5-1,TGCGCCAGCAGCGAGGGACACGGGGAGGATTATGGCTACACCTTC,CASSEGHGEDYGYTF